Below are 20 T cell receptor beta chains sequenced from a single sample in a study of cytomegalovirus exposure and HLA in healthy donors. The table came from immunoSEQ multiplex PCR; TCRdb's copy has only in-frame clones and leaves some out. The sample shows fewer than 200,000 clones, approximately 86% of them seen only once. Specimen: PBMCs. The receptors shown here come from a woman between 18 and 30 years old in good health and CMV-seronegative.

This clone was detected only a few times. The chain couples TRBV27 to TRBJ2-2; D possibly corresponds to TRBD2 (8 bases). The germline V gene encodes CDR1 MNHEY and CDR2 SMNVEV (reference sequence). Trimming pared 8 bases from V and 5 bases from J, leaving 18 bases between. There are 15 residues in the CDR3. The CDR3 region is CASGPGQRGTGELFF. The CDR3 coding sequence is TGTGCCAGCGGACCGGGACAGCGGGGGACCGGGGAGCTGTTTTTT.

The chain joins TRBV5-6 to TRBJ1-4; 8 bases map to TRBD1. V dropped 1 base and J dropped 8; count of bases not matched to a gene: 7. Per germline, CDR1 SGHDT and CDR2 YYEEEE. The CDR3 runs 15 residues. The CDR3 here is CASSLKDRASEKLFF. CDR3 DNA sequence: TGTGCCAGCAGCTTGAAGGACAGGGCTAGCGAAAAACTGTTTTTT.

This clone came up once. The rearrangement links TRBV14 to TRBJ2-5; the match to TRBD1 covers 7 bases. Germline CDR1 reads SGHDN; CDR2 reads FVKESK. Trimming cost V 5 bases and J 5 bases; bases outside gene matches: 11. The CDR3 consists of 15 residues. Here the CDR3 reads CASSSFTGARETQYF. CDR3 nucleotide sequence: TGTGCCAGCAGCAGCTTTACAGGGGCCAGGGAGACCCAGTACTTC.

The rearrangement joins TRBV4-1 to TRBJ2-1; the D gene is possibly TRBD2 (6 bases). The germline CDR1 and CDR2 sequences are MGHRA and YSYEKL. This CDR3 spans 11 amino acids. V was pared by 4 bases and J by 9 bases, with 7 bases between. Here the CDR3 DNA reads TGCGCCAGCAGCCTCGGGGGTGAGCAGTTCTTC. Its translation is CASSLGGEQFF.

The V call is TRBV7-9, the J call TRBJ2-7; maybe TRBD1 (6 bases). The ends were cut back, 2 bases at V and 4 bases at J, with 12 bases in the middle. Germline loops: CDR1 SEHNR, CDR2 FQNEAQ (reference sequence). This CDR3 contains 14 residues. CDR3 bases: TGTGCCAGCAGCTTATACGGACAGTCGTACGAGCAGTACTTC. This translates into CASSLYGQSYEQYF.

This clone was detected once. This sequence joins TRBV5-4 and TRBJ2-3; 12 nucleotides match TRBD2. V lost 3 bases, J lost 5 bases, and 4 bases stayed unmatched. The CDR3 has 15 residues. Per the germline V gene, CDR1 is SGHNT and CDR2 is YYREEE (reference sequence). The CDR3 DNA is TGTGCCAGCAGCTCTAGCGGGGGGGCAATAGATACGCAGTATTTT. Its translation is CASSSSGGAIDTQYF.

V and J are TRBV5-1 and TRBJ2-7; 7 nucleotides match TRBD2. J lost 5 bases, V lost 4 bases, and 9 bases had no gene match. Germline CDR1 SGHRS, CDR2 YFSETQ. CDR3 length equals 14 residues. CDR3 sequence (DNA): TGCGCCAGCAGCCCAGGACTAGTCTTCGACGAGCAGTACTTC. It codes for CASSPGLVFDEQYF.

The rearrangement joins TRBV6-1 to TRBJ1-1; D call uncertain. The V end was cut by 11 bases, the J end by 0 bases, with 13 bases between. The V gene's germline CDR1 is MNHNS and CDR2 SASEGT. This CDR3 comprises 13 residues. CDR3 DNA: TGTGCCGGCGGGTCGTGGGTGAACACTGAAGCTTTCTTT. Encoded protein: CAGGSWVNTEAFF.

The chain links TRBV18 to TRBJ1-2; unclear D gene. V lost 0 bases and J lost 4, with 12 bases in between. CDR1 and CDR2 (germline): KGHSH, LQKENI. This CDR3 region has 15 residues. The CDR3 coding sequence is TGTGCCAGCTCACCACCGGAGCAGAAAGCCTATGGCTACACCTTC. This codes for CASSPPEQKAYGYTF.

The chain is built from TRBV27 and TRBJ1-1; the D gene is possibly TRBD1 (5 bases). The V gene lost 5 bases and the J gene lost 5 bases, with 15 bases spanning the gap. In germline, CDR1 is MNHEY, CDR2 SMNVEV (reference sequence). The CDR3 is 14 amino acids. The CDR3: CASSPQPGATEAFF. In nucleotides, the CDR3 is TGTGCCAGCAGTCCACAACCTGGGGCTACTGAAGCTTTCTTT.

CDR3: CASSERRLVGQGDFTDTQYF. Written as DNA, the CDR3 is TGTGCCAGCAGTGAACGCCGGTTAGTAGGACAGGGGGACTTCACAGATACGCAGTATTTT. This chain links TRBV6-1 with TRBJ2-3, with 10 bases aligning to TRBD1. Germline V gene sequence: CDR1 MNHNS, CDR2 SASEGT. V lost 2 bases to trimming and J lost 2 bases; unmatched junction nucleotides: 16. There are 20 residues in the CDR3.

The chain couples TRBV27 to TRBJ1-2, with 12 bases fitting TRBD1. The CDR3 consists of 16 residues. The trim removed 10 bases at V and 8 bases at J, leaving 17 bases unmatched. Germline loops: CDR1 MNHEY, CDR2 SMNVEV (reference sequence). This CDR3 reads CATSLRGGQGAGGYTF. The DNA of the CDR3 is TGTGCCACCTCCTTAAGGGGGGGACAGGGGGCGGGCGGCTACACCTTC.

This sequence joins TRBV2 and TRBJ1-1; unclear D gene. The CDR3 sequence is 11 residues long. Germline V gives CDR1 SNHLY, CDR2 FYNNEI. V was cut by 6 bases and J by 7 bases, with 9 bases left in between. CDR3 amino acids: CASSPGLEAFF. CDR3 coding DNA: TGTGCCAGCAGCCCCGGACTTGAAGCTTTCTTT. The full variable domain, in which reference TRBV2 and TRBJ1-1 provide the parts outside the CDR3, is EPEVTQTPSHQVTQMGQEVILRCVPISNHLYFYWYRQILGQKVEFLVSFYNNEISEKSEIFDDQFSVERPDGSNFTLKIRSTKLEDSAMYFCASSPGLEAFFGQGTRLTVV.

The chain joins TRBV27 to TRBJ1-1; D perhaps matches TRBD1 (5 bases). The germline V gene has CDR1 MNHEY and CDR2 SMNVEV (reference sequence). V was shortened by 5 bases and J by 5 bases, with 12 bases between the two germline ends. This CDR3 is 13 amino acids long. The DNA for the CDR3 is TGTGCCAGCAGTCTGCTAGGGACTACTGAAGCTTTCTTT. The encoded protein is CASSLLGTTEAFF.

The V call is TRBV30, the J call TRBJ1-2; 7 bases line up with TRBD1. With V trimmed by 8 bases and J by 0 bases, 9 bases remained unmatched. This CDR3 region has 14 residues. The V gene's germline CDR1 is GTSNPN and CDR2 SVGIG (reference sequence). The CDR3 DNA sequence: TGTGCCGGGGGGTCGACAGGGACTAACTATGGCTACACCTTC. Amino acids: CAGGSTGTNYGYTF.

J is TRBJ2-5 and V is TRBV11-2; 8 bases align to TRBD2. The CDR3 extends over 16 amino acids. Trimming at V came to 8 bases and at J to 5 bases, leaving 16 bases not matched to a gene. The germline V gene has CDR1 SGHAT and CDR2 FQNNGV. The CDR3 DNA reads as TGTGCCAGCCATTCCTCCCCAGCGGGAGTCGATGAGACCCAGTACTTC. Encoded protein: CASHSSPAGVDETQYF.

This chain joins TRBV4-3 and TRBJ2-2; 9 bases are a match to TRBD1. CDR1 is LGHNA, CDR2 YSLEER, per germline. The J segment lost 10 bases and the V segment lost 2 bases, leaving 8 bases of the junction unmatched. This CDR3 has 15 residues. The DNA of the CDR3 is TGCGCCAGCAGCCAAAATCCCGGGACAGGGACGGAGCTGTTTTTT. This sequence encodes CASSQNPGTGTELFF.

V usage is TRBV11-2 and J usage is TRBJ2-5; D perhaps matches TRBD1 (5 bases). Germline V lookup: CDR1 SGHAT, CDR2 FQNNGV. The length of the CDR3 is 14 residues. The germline V and J ends were trimmed by 1 base and 4 bases, with 10 bases remaining between them. CDR3 DNA: TGTGCCAGCAGCTTAGTCAGGGTAGGAGAGACCCAGTACTTC. Its translation: CASSLVRVGETQYF.

For the CDR3, the DNA is TGTGCCAGCAGCTCCTCCGTGGGCCTGGAGACCCAGTACTTC. It is translated as CASSSSVGLETQYF. This sequence joins TRBV7-6 and TRBJ2-5; unclear D gene. The CDR3 loop spans 14 amino acids. The germline CDR1 and CDR2 sequences are SGHVS and FNYEAQ. Deletions cut 4 bases from V and 5 bases from J, with 14 bases between.

The V gene is TRBV18, the J gene TRBJ2-3; D remains unclear. Trimming left V 6 bases short and J 2 bases short, with 6 bases between. The CDR3 sequence is 12 residues long. Germline V gene data show CDR1 as KGHSH and CDR2 as LQKENI. The CDR3 sequence: CASSPFTDTQYF. The CDR3, as DNA: TGTGCCAGCTCCCCGTTCACAGATACGCAGTATTTT.